The next 9 T cell receptor beta chains were all read from a single sample in a study of tumor-infiltrating lymphocytes in localized non-small cell lung cancer. Here immunoSEQ multiplex PCR was the method, and the copy in TCRdb shows in-frame clones only, minus some. The sample contains over 5,500 clones, about three fifths of which appear only once. Specimen: uninvolved lung tissue not adjacent to the tumor. These receptor sequences come from a human donor with non-small cell lung cancer.

The J gene is TRBJ2-2, the V gene TRBV19, with 11 bases matching TRBD1. Per the germline V gene, CDR1 is LNHDA and CDR2 is SQIVND (reference sequence). The CDR3 covers 16 residues. V lost 7 bases, J lost 4 bases, and 8 bases stayed unmatched. CDR3 protein: CASIPGGTGGTGELFF. The CDR3 DNA reads TGTGCCAGTATCCCCGGGGGGACAGGGGGCACCGGGGAGCTGTTTTTT.

The table lists this clone with a few counts. The V call is TRBV19, the J call TRBJ2-2; 12 bases match TRBD2. The CDR3 has 15 residues. After removal of 6 bases from V and 7 bases from J, the junction contained 6 bases not matched to a gene. Germline V gene sequence: CDR1 LNHDA, CDR2 SQIVND (reference sequence). CDR3 sequence: CASRRTSGAVGELFF. The CDR3, as DNA: TGTGCCAGTAGACGGACTAGCGGGGCAGTCGGGGAGCTGTTTTTT.

This clone was seen a handful of times. The CDR3 DNA sequence: TGTGCCAGCAGCCGGACGGCCGATGGCAATCAGCCCCAGCATTTT. This encodes CASSRTADGNQPQHF. This chain uses TRBV2 with TRBJ1-5; D is uncertain. This CDR3 comprises 15 residues. Germline CDR1 is SNHLY and CDR2 is FYNNEI. The V and J ends lost 6 bases and 2 bases respectively, with 14 bases between them.

CDR3 in amino acids: CASTKRTGVNTEAFF. The CDR3 DNA sequence: TGTGCCAGCACCAAAAGGACAGGGGTGAACACTGAAGCTTTCTTT. The rearrangement links TRBV6-5 to TRBJ1-1; 9 bases line up with TRBD1. Germline assignment: CDR1 MNHEY and CDR2 SVGAGI. This CDR3 contains 15 residues. J was trimmed by 0 bases and V by 7 bases; bases with no gene match: 6.

This clone was seen more than once but under ten times. This sequence joins TRBV19 and TRBJ1-2, with D possibly matching TRBD1 (5 bases). CDR1 LNHDA and CDR2 SQIVND come from the germline V gene (reference sequence). Trimming left V 3 bases short and J 4 bases short, with 18 bases between. The CDR3 spans 16 residues. The DNA for the CDR3 is TGTGCCAGTAGTATTAAGACAGTAAACTTCATCTATGGCTACACCTTC. The encoded protein is CASSIKTVNFIYGYTF.

The chain uses TRBV9 and TRBJ2-3, with 10 bases aligning to TRBD2. Trimming at V came to 0 bases and at J to 4 bases, leaving 8 bases not matched to a gene. CDR3 length: 17 residues. Germline-derived CDR1 and CDR2 are SGDLS and YYNGEE. The CDR3 region is CASSVGTSGGAPDTQYF. CDR3 bases: TGTGCCAGCAGCGTAGGAACCAGCGGGGGGGCCCCAGATACGCAGTATTTT. The full variable domain, its missing parts supplied by reference TRBV9 and TRBJ2-3, is DSGVTQTPKHLITATGQRVTLRCSPRSGDLSVYWYQQSLDQGLQFLIQYYNGEERAKGNILERFSAQQFPDLHSELNLSSLELGDSALYFCASSVGTSGGAPDTQYFGPGTRLTVL.

The V and J genes are TRBV6-6 and TRBJ1-5, with TRBD1 matching 8 bases. The CDR3 runs to 15 residues. The J segment lost 2 bases and the V segment lost 5 bases, leaving 5 bases of the junction unmatched. Germline V CDR1 and CDR2: MNHNY, SVGAGI (reference sequence). CDR3 coding DNA: TGTGCCAGCAGTCCTCCGGGACAGGGCAATCAGCCCCAGCATTTT. It specifies CASSPPGQGNQPQHF.

The V gene is TRBV7-8, the J gene TRBJ2-7; D is possibly TRBD1 or TRBD2 (5 bases each). Germline CDR1 SGHVS, CDR2 FQNEAQ. The CDR3 contains 13 residues. V was clipped by 1 base and J by 5 bases, with 9 bases between them. This CDR3 reads CASSLGEGNEQYF. In DNA, the CDR3 is TGTGCCAGCAGCTTAGGCGAGGGGAACGAGCAGTACTTC.

The CDR3 loop reads CASSQAGQQSKGAFF. CDR3 coding DNA: TGCGCCAGCAGCCAAGCGGGACAGCAATCGAAAGGAGCTTTCTTT. The V gene is TRBV4-1, the J gene TRBJ1-1; 7 bases match TRBD1. V gave up 1 base and J gave up 10 bases; unmatched junction bases: 12. Germline assignment: CDR1 MGHRA and CDR2 YSYEKL. The CDR3 has 15 residues.